These 24 T cell receptor beta chains originate from one sample sequenced in a study of CD8 T cells in ankylosing spondylitis. TCRdb re-analysed the 5' RACE reads in MiXCR, keeping a single row per CDR3 protein. The sample includes roughly 120,000 distinct CDR3 sequences, around 7% of them seen just once. The sample comprised blood, either unsorted or a sorted T cell fraction (not recorded which). The origin of the receptors is a male donor with ankylosing spondylitis or in good health (not recorded which).

This clonotype was counted ten times or more. The chain is built from TRBV7-9 and TRBJ1-2; D is ambiguous. The CDR3 contains 15 residues. Trimming took off 7 bases at V and 7 bases at J, with 22 bases between the two ends. Germline CDR1 reads SEHNR; CDR2 reads FQNEAQ (reference sequence). This chain's CDR3 is CASTSTNILPRGYTF. CDR3 DNA sequence: TGTGCCAGCACCTCTACGAATATCCTTCCTCGTGGCTACACCTTC.

This clonotype was counted ten times or more. The J gene is TRBJ2-1, the V gene TRBV7-2, with unresolved D. The V gene lost 5 bases and the J gene lost 0 bases, with 11 bases spanning the gap. This CDR3 comprises 15 residues. Germline-derived CDR1 and CDR2 are SGHTA and FQGNSA. CDR3 amino acids: CASSPHRSSYNEQFF. CDR3 DNA sequence: TGTGCCAGCAGCCCCCATAGGAGCTCCTACAATGAGCAGTTCTTC. Full variable domain (missing parts from reference TRBV7-2 and TRBJ2-1): GAGVSQSPSNKVTEKGKDVELRCDPISGHTALYWYRQSLGQGLEFLIYFQGNSAPDKSGLPSDRFSAERTGGSVSTLTIQRTQQEDSAVYLCASSPHRSSYNEQFFGPGTRLTVL.

There are many counts of this clonotype. V and J are TRBV20-1 and TRBJ1-6; unclear D gene. The V end lost 6 bases, the J end lost 6 bases, and 9 bases lay between the germline ends. The CDR3 is made up of 12 amino acids. The germline V gene encodes CDR1 DFQATT and CDR2 SNEGSKA (reference sequence). The CDR3 spells CSAIETNSPLHF. In DNA, the CDR3 is TGCAGTGCAATCGAGACTAATTCACCCCTCCACTTT.

This clonotype has a count of ten or more. This chain links TRBV9 with TRBJ2-1; 9 positions match TRBD2. The CDR3 spans 16 residues. Germline lookup yields CDR1 SGDLS and CDR2 YYNGEE. V was clipped by 0 bases and J by 0 bases; unmatched bases: 1. The CDR3 DNA reads as TGTGCCAGCAGCGTAGGTAGCGGGAGCTCCTACAATGAGCAGTTCTTC. As protein: CASSVGSGSSYNEQFF.

This clonotype was observed at least ten times. The chain is built from TRBV6-1 and TRBJ2-1; D may correspond to TRBD1 or TRBD2 (5 bases each). Trimming shortened V by 5 bases and J by 2 bases, and 16 bases separated the two germline ends. In germline, CDR1 is MNHNS, CDR2 SASEGT. This CDR3 is built from 16 residues. The CDR3 region is CASSRRDAATYNEQFF. The CDR3 bases are TGTGCCAGCAGTCGCAGGGACGCCGCGACCTACAATGAGCAGTTCTTC.

In its sample, this clonotype was seen a few times. The chain recombines TRBV7-9 with TRBJ1-4, with D unclear. The germline CDR1 and CDR2 sequences are SEHNR and FQNEAQ (reference sequence). The CDR3 consists of 12 residues. The V end was cut by 8 bases, the J end by 4 bases, with 8 bases between. CDR3 residues: CASRNYNEKLFF. The CDR3 bases are TGTGCCAGCCGCAACTATAATGAAAAACTGTTTTTT.

This clonotype was observed many times. The V gene is TRBV20-1, the J gene TRBJ1-3; 9 bases fit TRBD1. J gave up 1 base and V 5 bases, and 3 bases lay outside the gene matches. CDR3 length: 14 residues. Germline values: CDR1 DFQATT, CDR2 SNEGSKA (reference sequence). CDR3 bases: TGCAGTGCTCAACAGGGGGCTTCTGGAAACACCATATATTTT. This translates into CSAQQGASGNTIYF.

This clonotype was recorded at least ten times. V is TRBV28 and J is TRBJ1-1; D is possibly TRBD1 (6 bases). Germline V gene lookup returns CDR1 MDHEN and CDR2 SYDVKM. Trimming shortened V by 8 bases and J by 0 bases, and 10 bases separated the two germline ends. This CDR3 is 13 amino acids long. CDR3 region: CASVHRVNTEAFF. CDR3 DNA sequence: TGTGCCAGCGTCCACAGGGTGAACACTGAAGCTTTCTTT.

This clonotype was observed at least ten times. This CDR3 reads CASSTQGTLYEQYF. Here the CDR3 DNA reads TGTGCCAGCAGCACGCAGGGGACACTCTACGAGCAGTACTTC. The V gene is TRBV7-2, the J gene TRBJ2-7; possibly TRBD1 for D (6 bases). The CDR3 is 14 amino acids. Germline V gene data show CDR1 as SGHTA and CDR2 as FQGNSA. V gave up 5 bases and J gave up 3 bases, with 14 bases separating them.

This clonotype was observed at least ten times. The chain is built from TRBV18 and TRBJ1-2; TRBD1 is a possible D gene (5 bases). Germline CDR1 reads KGHSH; CDR2 reads LQKENI. V was pared by 4 bases and J by 4 bases, with 10 bases between. The CDR3 is 13 amino acids. The CDR3 sequence: CASSRTGGYGYTF. The CDR3 DNA reads TGTGCCAGCTCACGGACCGGGGGCTATGGCTACACCTTC. Full variable domain (missing parts from reference TRBV18 and TRBJ1-2): NAGVMQNPRHLVRRRGQEARLRCSPMKGHSHVYWYRQLPEEGLKFMVYLQKENIIDESGMPKERFSAEFPKEGPSILRIQQVVRGDSAAYFCASSRTGGYGYTFGSGTRLTVV.

The table lists this clonotype with many counts. The chain is built from TRBV9 and TRBJ2-1; a possible D gene is TRBD1 (6 bases). The CDR3 has 16 residues. Trimming cost V 4 bases and J 3 bases, with 17 bases left between them. Germline CDR1 SGDLS, CDR2 YYNGEE. The CDR3 DNA is TGTGCCAGCAGCAAAAGTGGGGGCAGCAGCTACAATGAGCAGTTCTTC. Residues: CASSKSGGSSYNEQFF.

This clonotype was seen many times. The chain carries TRBV20-1 and TRBJ2-7; no reliable D call. Germline CDR1 DFQATT, CDR2 SNEGSKA (reference sequence). CDR3 length: 14 amino acids. V lost 5 bases and J 6 bases, leaving 20 bases between the germline ends. CDR3 sequence (DNA): TGCAGTGCTTACCCCGGGCCCGGGCCGCCCGAGCAGTACTTC. It codes for CSAYPGPGPPEQYF.

This clonotype has a count of ten or more. The chain uses TRBV15 and TRBJ2-2, with 14 bases aligning to TRBD2. Germline V gene data show CDR1 as LNHNV and CDR2 as YYDKDF (reference sequence). With 3 bases clipped from V and 2 bases from J, the junction kept 11 bases outside the gene matches. The CDR3 consists of 20 residues. The CDR3 DNA reads as TGTGCCACCAGCAGGGGTTTAACCGGGACTAGCGGGAGAAACACCGGGGAGCTGTTTTTT. Translated, it gives CATSRGLTGTSGRNTGELFF.

This clonotype was detected many times. The CDR3 protein is CASTSGTENYGYTF. DNA for the CDR3: TGTGCCAGCACCTCCGGGACAGAAAACTATGGCTACACCTTC. This chain connects TRBV28 to TRBJ1-2, with 7 bases identical to TRBD1. V lost 7 bases and J lost 2; bases outside the gene matches: 7. The CDR3 runs 14 residues. Germline lookup yields CDR1 MDHEN and CDR2 SYDVKM.

This clonotype was seen at least ten times. The chain uses TRBV12-3 or TRBV12-4 and TRBJ2-3, with a weak D call TRBD2 (5 bases). The CDR3 spans 15 residues. Trimming cost V 1 base and J 2 bases, with 10 bases left between them. The CDR3 sequence is CASSLGLRDTDTQYF. The DNA for the CDR3 is TGTGCCAGCAGTTTAGGCCTGAGGGACACAGATACGCAGTATTTT.

This clonotype appeared a few times. The chain employs TRBV12-3 or TRBV12-4 and TRBJ2-5; 9 positions match TRBD2. The CDR3 is 13 amino acids. Trimming took 8 bases from V and 7 from J; bases not matched to a gene: 8. The CDR3 nucleotides are TGTGCCAGCTCTAGCGGGAACGTAGGGACCCAGTACTTC. Translating gives CASSSGNVGTQYF.

This clonotype came up many times. The chain has TRBV11-2 and TRBJ2-3, with D possibly being TRBD2 (6 bases). In germline, CDR1 is SGHAT, CDR2 FQNNGV. The CDR3 loop spans 14 amino acids. The V gene lost 5 bases and the J gene lost 2 bases, with 11 bases spanning the gap. The CDR3 DNA follows: TGTGCCAGCAGCCCAGCGGGCATCACAGATACGCAGTATTTT. Amino acids: CASSPAGITDTQYF.

This clonotype appeared many times. The chain uses TRBV5-1 and TRBJ1-1, with 10 nucleotides matching TRBD1. Germline CDR1 is SGHRS and CDR2 is YFSETQ. This CDR3 region has 16 residues. V dropped 4 bases and J dropped 3; count of bases not matched to a gene: 9. CDR3 protein: CASSPTWGTGDTEAFF. The CDR3 DNA follows: TGCGCCAGCAGCCCAACCTGGGGGACAGGGGACACTGAAGCTTTCTTT. The full variable domain, rest sourced from reference TRBV5-1 and TRBJ1-1, is KAGVTQTPRYLIKTRGQQVTLSCSPISGHRSVSWYQQTPGQGLQFLFEYFSETQRNKGNFPGRFSGRQFSNSRSEMNVSTLELGDSALYLCASSPTWGTGDTEAFFGQGTRLTVV.

Ten or more counts support this clonotype. V usage is TRBV5-1 and J usage is TRBJ2-2; no clear D. The CDR3 length is 12 residues. Deletions cut 5 bases from V and 6 bases from J, with 8 bases between. Germline V gene data show CDR1 as SGHRS and CDR2 as YFSETQ. In DNA form, the CDR3 reads TGCGCCAGCAGGTCTTCCCCCGGGGAGCTGTTTTTT. Amino acids: CASRSSPGELFF.

In this sample, this clonotype turned up many times. The rearrangement uses TRBV11-3 and TRBJ2-1, with D perhaps TRBD2 (6 bases). V was pared by 2 bases and J by 5 bases, with 13 bases between. The CDR3 has 15 residues. Germline values: CDR1 SGHNT, CDR2 YENEEA. CDR3 loop: CASSLRSGPDNEQFF. CDR3 bases: TGTGCCAGCAGCTTAAGGAGCGGGCCAGACAATGAGCAGTTCTTC.

This clonotype was observed a handful of times. The genes are TRBV5-1 and TRBJ2-1, with a tentative D call TRBD1 (6 bases). The CDR3 has 15 amino acids. V was cut by 3 bases and J by 5 bases, with 15 bases left in between. CDR1 is SGHRS and CDR2 is YFSETQ in the germline V gene. CDR3 sequence (DNA): TGCGCCAGCAGCTCGGACAGAACATTAAACAATGAGCAGTTCTTC. It codes for CASSSDRTLNNEQFF.

This clonotype was observed many times. V and J are TRBV7-8 and TRBJ2-7, with 12 nucleotides matching TRBD2. This CDR3 has 15 amino acids. V dropped 5 bases and J dropped 3; count of bases not matched to a gene: 5. CDR1 is SGHVS, CDR2 FQNEAQ, per germline. As DNA, the CDR3 is TGTGCCAGCAGCGACCAGACTAGCGGGAGCTACGAGCAGTACTTC. Its translation: CASSDQTSGSYEQYF.

This clonotype occurred many times. The chain links TRBV20-1 to TRBJ1-3; no reliable D call. Germline CDR1 DFQATT, CDR2 SNEGSKA (reference sequence). The CDR3 is 13 amino acids. Between the trimmed V and J ends, which lost 0 bases and 8 bases, there was a span of 11 bases. DNA for the CDR3: TGCAGTGCTAGAGATCCCAGTCAGGACACCATATATTTT. Its translation is CSARDPSQDTIYF.

This clonotype was seen repeatedly, ten times or more. The V gene is TRBV7-3, the J gene TRBJ2-3; D not resolved. V dropped 5 bases and J dropped 6 bases, with 9 bases sitting between them. The germline gives CDR1 SGHTA, CDR2 FQGTGA. This CDR3 contains 12 residues. The CDR3: CASSPGPDTQYF. For the CDR3, the DNA is TGTGCCAGCAGCCCCGGCCCCGATACGCAGTATTTT.